These 32 T cell receptor beta chains were all obtained from the same sample, sequenced in a study of blood T cell repertoires in COVID-19. Repertoires were generated with immunoSEQ multiplex PCR, while TCRdb's copy carries only in-frame clones and drops some. Among over 150,000 clones listed, around 82% were seen once. Input material: peripheral blood. The receptors originated from an elderly woman with acute or convalescent COVID-19.

The rearrangement uses TRBV10-1 and TRBJ2-2; the match to TRBD1 covers 8 bases. The CDR3 extends over 14 amino acids. V was clipped by 7 bases and J by 3 bases; unmatched bases: 4. Germline V gene sequence: CDR1 WNHNN, CDR2 SYGVQD (reference sequence). In nucleotides, the CDR3 is TGCGCCAGCAACGACAGGGGAGACACCGGGGAGCTGTTTTTT. Protein: CASNDRGDTGELFF.

The genes are TRBV6-5 and TRBJ1-2, with D maybe TRBD1 (5 bases). V lost 4 bases and J lost 0, with 9 bases in between. CDR1 is MNHEY and CDR2 is SVGAGI in the germline V gene. CDR3 size: 14 residues. CDR3 in DNA: TGTGCCAGCAGTTGGGGGGGAACTAACTATGGCTACACCTTC. This gives the protein CASSWGGTNYGYTF.

The chain has TRBV11-2 and TRBJ2-3, with a tentative D call TRBD1 (6 bases). From germline, CDR1 is SGHAT and CDR2 FQNNGV. Deletions cut 0 bases from V and 5 bases from J, with 12 bases between. CDR3 size: 15 residues. CDR3 residues: CASSLERGRGDTQYF. The CDR3, as DNA: TGTGCCAGCAGCTTAGAAAGGGGCAGGGGAGATACGCAGTATTTT.

J is TRBJ2-1 and V is TRBV7-8; 8 bases are shared with TRBD1. CDR3 length equals 13 residues. The V gene's germline CDR1 is SGHVS and CDR2 FQNEAQ. V was clipped by 4 bases and J by 9 bases; unmatched bases: 5. The CDR3 spells CASSSDRVGEQFF. The DNA of the CDR3 is TGTGCCAGCAGCTCGGACAGGGTTGGTGAGCAGTTCTTC.

The rearrangement joins TRBV7-2 to TRBJ2-5; TRBD2 agrees at 7 bases. Per germline, CDR1 SGHTA and CDR2 FQGNSA. The CDR3 is 15 amino acids. The V and J ends lost 1 base and 5 bases, in that order; junction bases with no gene match: 7. The CDR3 sequence: CASSLVGQGGETQYF. Here the CDR3 DNA reads TGTGCCAGCAGCTTAGTAGGGCAGGGAGGGGAGACCCAGTACTTC.

This rearrangement joins TRBV5-5 to TRBJ2-7; weak D call: TRBD1 (6 bases). CDR3 size: 15 residues. Trimming removed 1 base from V and 1 base from J, with 12 bases in between. Germline loops: CDR1 SGHKS, CDR2 YYEKEE (reference sequence). The CDR3 spells CASSLWWQGSYEQYF. The CDR3 DNA is TGTGCCAGCAGCTTGTGGTGGCAGGGGTCCTACGAGCAGTACTTC.

The gene calls are TRBV5-1 and TRBJ2-3; 7 nucleotides match TRBD1. The J segment lost 2 bases and the V segment lost 4 bases, leaving 10 bases of the junction unmatched. Per germline, CDR1 SGHRS and CDR2 YFSETQ. The CDR3 consists of 16 residues. This CDR3 is CASSRTGTAVTDTQYF. CDR3 sequence (DNA): TGCGCCAGCAGCCGGACCGGGACAGCAGTCACAGATACGCAGTATTTT.

This chain uses TRBV9 with TRBJ2-3, with a possible D match to TRBD2 (7 bases). This CDR3 spans 15 amino acids. From germline, CDR1 is SGDLS and CDR2 YYNGEE. Trimming took off 0 bases at V and 4 bases at J, with 12 bases between the two ends. Here the CDR3 DNA reads TGTGCCAGCAGCGTAGTGGGGGGGCGGTCAGATACGCAGTATTTT. It encodes CASSVVGGRSDTQYF.

This CDR3 reads CASSPREGANTEAFF. CDR3 coding DNA: TGTGCCAGCAGCCCGAGAGAGGGGGCGAACACTGAAGCTTTCTTT. This chain links TRBV7-6 with TRBJ1-1, with TRBD1 identical over 7 bases. Germline V gives CDR1 SGHVS, CDR2 FNYEAQ. Trimming at V came to 5 bases and at J to 1 base, leaving 7 bases not matched to a gene. The CDR3 length is 15 residues.

The chain has TRBV6-5 and TRBJ2-7; D is unresolved. Trimming shortened V by 7 bases and J by 2 bases, and 12 bases separated the two germline ends. The germline CDR1 and CDR2 sequences are MNHEY and SVGAGI. The CDR3 contains 13 residues. CDR3 amino acids: CASMAAAAYEQYF. For the CDR3, the DNA is TGTGCCAGCATGGCGGCCGCTGCCTACGAGCAGTACTTC.

V is TRBV19 and J is TRBJ1-4; TRBD1 might be the D (6 bases). The V and J ends lost 2 bases and 5 bases respectively, with 12 bases between them. Germline V gives CDR1 LNHDA, CDR2 SQIVND (reference sequence). The CDR3 extends over 15 amino acids. CDR3 loop: CASSITAGENEKLFF. CDR3 DNA sequence: TGTGCCAGTAGTATAACGGCAGGGGAGAATGAAAAACTGTTTTTT.

The chain employs TRBV7-2 and TRBJ2-5; possible D gene TRBD2, 6 bases. The CDR3 sequence is 15 residues long. Looked up from germline, CDR1 is SGHTA and CDR2 is FQGNSA. Trimming removed 2 bases at V and 1 base at J, with 11 bases between. In nucleotides, the CDR3 is TGTGCCAGCAGCTTACCCCGGACTACCCAAGAGACCCAGTACTTC. Its translation: CASSLPRTTQETQYF.

V usage is TRBV7-6 and J usage is TRBJ2-2; tentatively, D is TRBD2 (6 bases). CDR1 SGHVS and CDR2 FNYEAQ come from the germline V gene. Trimming left V 5 bases short and J 0 bases short, with 16 bases between. The CDR3 is made up of 17 amino acids. The CDR3 spells CASSPSGGSSNTGELFF. CDR3 coding DNA: TGTGCCAGCAGCCCCTCCGGGGGTAGTTCGAACACCGGGGAGCTGTTTTTT.

This clone was picked up a small number of times. The chain carries TRBV15 and TRBJ2-1, with 8 bases aligning to TRBD1. The germline V gene has CDR1 LNHNV and CDR2 YYDKDF (reference sequence). The trim removed 0 bases at V and 3 bases at J, leaving 4 bases unmatched. The CDR3 has 16 amino acids. The CDR3, as DNA: TGTGCCACCAGCAGAGACCGAGGGACAGGCTACAATGAGCAGTTCTTC. Encoded protein: CATSRDRGTGYNEQFF.

V gene TRBV9 combines with J gene TRBJ1-2, with TRBD1 identical over 8 bases. After removal of 3 bases from V and 4 bases from J, the junction contained 5 bases not matched to a gene. Germline-derived CDR1 and CDR2 are SGDLS and YYNGEE. This CDR3 contains 14 residues. CDR3 residues: CASSEGGQAYGYTF. Here the CDR3 DNA reads TGTGCCAGCAGCGAGGGGGGACAGGCCTATGGCTACACCTTC.

CDR3 in amino acids: CASGAGHNYGYTF. In nucleotides, the CDR3 is TGCGCCAGCGGGGCGGGGCATAACTATGGCTACACCTTC. The chain has TRBV10-2 and TRBJ1-2; D perhaps matches TRBD1 (5 bases). The CDR3 contains 13 residues. Trimming removed 8 bases at V and 1 base at J, with 11 bases between. Germline V gene data show CDR1 as WSHSY and CDR2 as SAAADI.

This chain joins TRBV6-2 or TRBV6-3 and TRBJ2-1; TRBD1 might be the D (5 bases). The CDR3 runs to 16 residues. Germline V gives CDR1 MNHEY, CDR2 SVGEGT. V was shortened by 5 bases and J by 4 bases, with 18 bases between the two germline ends. CDR3 sequence: CASSRLLGGAYNEQFF. The CDR3 nucleotides read TGTGCCAGCAGTCGCCTCCTTGGTGGGGCTTACAATGAGCAGTTCTTC.

The chain recombines TRBV19 with TRBJ2-7; D gene ambiguous. The germline CDR1 and CDR2 sequences are LNHDA and SQIVND (reference sequence). V shed 1 base and J shed 0 bases, with 10 bases lying between them. The CDR3 is 15 residues long. The DNA for the CDR3 is TGTGCCAGTAGTATAGGACCAGGTAGCTCCTACGAGCAGTACTTC. Its translation is CASSIGPGSSYEQYF. Variable domain in full (rest from reference TRBV19 and TRBJ2-7): DGGITQSPKYLFRKEGQNVTLSCEQNLNHDAMYWYRQDPGQGLRLIYYSQIVNDFQKGDIAEGYSVSREKKESFPLTVTSAQKNPTAFYLCASSIGPGSSYEQYFGPGTRLTVT.

V usage is TRBV5-1 and J usage is TRBJ2-7, with D possibly being TRBD1 (6 bases). This CDR3 spans 15 amino acids. The V end lost 0 bases, the J end lost 3 bases, and 13 bases lay between the germline ends. Germline V CDR1 and CDR2: SGHRS, YFSETQ. The CDR3 DNA reads TGCGCCAGCAGCTTGGAAACAGGGAGCCTCTACGAGCAGTACTTC. It is translated as CASSLETGSLYEQYF.

The V gene is TRBV18, the J gene TRBJ2-2, with 7 nucleotides matching TRBD2. CDR3 size: 15 residues. J gave up 3 bases and V 3 bases, and 4 bases lay outside the gene matches. Germline CDR1 is KGHSH and CDR2 is LQKENI. The CDR3 loop is CASSPQRDYTGELFF. Here the CDR3 DNA reads TGTGCCAGCTCACCTCAGCGGGACTACACCGGGGAGCTGTTTTTT.

The CDR3, as DNA: TGTGCCAGCAGCCAATTCATTAGAACTGAAGCTTTCTTT. It translates to CASSQFIRTEAFF. The chain combines TRBV3-1 (or the pseudogene TRBV3-2) with TRBJ1-1, with no clear D. Trimming left V 2 bases short and J 5 bases short, with 9 bases between. Per the germline V gene, CDR1 is LGHDT and CDR2 is YNNKEL (reference sequence). There are 13 residues in the CDR3.

This clone showed up just a few times. V and J are TRBV19 and TRBJ2-3, with a possible D match to TRBD1 (5 bases). Trimming pared 3 bases from V and 5 bases from J, leaving 12 bases between. CDR3 length: 14 amino acids. The germline CDR1 and CDR2 sequences are LNHDA and SQIVND (reference sequence). Here the CDR3 reads CASSIRQGGDTQYF. CDR3 in DNA: TGTGCCAGTAGTATCAGGCAGGGTGGAGATACGCAGTATTTT.

The chain is built from TRBV18 and TRBJ2-7; TRBD1 matches 10 bases. Germline V gene data show CDR1 as KGHSH and CDR2 as LQKENI. This CDR3 has 17 amino acids. J was trimmed by 0 bases and V by 0 bases; bases with no gene match: 5. Here the CDR3 DNA reads TGTGCCAGCTCACCACCGGGACAGGGGACCCGCTCCTACGAGCAGTACTTC. It encodes CASSPPGQGTRSYEQYF.

The chain employs TRBV6-5 and TRBJ2-7; TRBD1 matches at 8 bases. Losses at the gene ends were 5 bases for V and 6 bases for J; bases not matched to a gene: 12. CDR1 MNHEY and CDR2 SVGAGI come from the germline V gene. This CDR3 has 15 amino acids. DNA for the CDR3: TGTGCCAGCAGTCCCCCGACAGGGGACTTCAGCGAGCAGTACTTC. Amino acids: CASSPPTGDFSEQYF.

The chain is built from TRBV12-5 and TRBJ2-2; possible D gene TRBD1, 6 bases. The CDR3 sequence is 12 residues long. V shed 7 bases and J shed 7 bases, with 10 bases lying between them. Germline values: CDR1 LGHNT, CDR2 FRNRAP. In DNA form, the CDR3 reads TGTGCTAGTGTCCAGGGACACGGGGAGCTGTTTTTT. Translated: CASVQGHGELFF.

J is TRBJ2-3 and V is TRBV9; perhaps TRBD2 as D (6 bases). This CDR3 is built from 14 residues. V lost 2 bases and J 2 bases, leaving 9 bases between the germline ends. CDR1 is SGDLS, CDR2 YYNGEE, per germline. The CDR3 DNA is TGTGCCAGCAGCGTCCGGGACTCCACAGATACGCAGTATTTT. This gives the protein CASSVRDSTDTQYF.

The chain employs TRBV28 and TRBJ2-7; the D is unclear. Trimming took off 1 base at V and 2 bases at J, with 9 bases between the two ends. The germline CDR1 and CDR2 sequences are MDHEN and SYDVKM. This CDR3 is 14 amino acids long. DNA for the CDR3: TGTGCCAGCAGTTTATCGGGTCCAACCTACGAGCAGTACTTC. It encodes CASSLSGPTYEQYF.

The chain employs TRBV11-3 and TRBJ2-2; D ambiguous. Germline V gives CDR1 SGHNT, CDR2 YENEEA. This CDR3 is built from 14 residues. Trimming pared 1 base from V and 0 bases from J, leaving 3 bases between. The CDR3 nucleotides are TGTGCCAGCAGCTTAGGGCCGAACACCGGGGAGCTGTTTTTT. Translating it yields CASSLGPNTGELFF.

The rearrangement uses TRBV21-1 and TRBJ2-7; the D call in the table, TRBD1, was not verified against the DNA. TRBV21-1 is given as a pseudogene. The CDR3 loop spans 15 amino acids. The CDR3, as DNA: TGTGCCAGCAGCACGGCGACAGGGGGCTGGGACGAGCAGTACTTC. Its translation: CASSTATGGWDEQYF.

The V call is TRBV24-1, the J call TRBJ2-1, with 12 bases aligning to TRBD2. Losses at the gene ends were 4 bases for V and 4 bases for J; bases not matched to a gene: 4. The CDR3 is 16 residues long. From germline, CDR1 is KGHDR and CDR2 SFDVKD. The CDR3 DNA reads TGTGCCACCAGTGACCCAACTAGCGGGAGGTACAATGAGCAGTTCTTC. Its translation: CATSDPTSGRYNEQFF.

On this clone: This sample includes further DNA sequences coding for the same CDR3. The chain joins TRBV19 to TRBJ1-6; a possible D gene is TRBD1 (6 bases). The CDR3 is made up of 14 amino acids. The V and J ends lost 1 base and 7 bases respectively, with 8 bases between them. Germline loops: CDR1 LNHDA, CDR2 SQIVND (reference sequence). The DNA of the CDR3 is TGTGCCAGTAGTATAGGCACAGGGAATTCACCCCTCCACTTT. Translated: CASSIGTGNSPLHF.

This clone was seen a handful of times. This sequence joins TRBV19 and TRBJ1-1, with D uncertain. The CDR3 has 11 amino acids. The V gene's germline CDR1 is LNHDA and CDR2 SQIVND (reference sequence). Trimming pared 5 bases from V and 1 base from J, leaving 2 bases between. In DNA form, the CDR3 reads TGTGCCAGTAGTCAGAACACTGAAGCTTTCTTT. Translation: CASSQNTEAFF.